This T cell receptor beta chain was sequenced during a study of blood T cell repertoires in COVID-19. Study summary: The study drew acute and convalescent COVID-19 samples from the United States, Italy and Spain.

Sequenced by immunoSEQ multiplex PCR; TCRdb stores in-frame clones only, minus some. This sample has some 150,000 clones, with 86% found just once. From germline, CDR1 is SGHTA and CDR2 FQGNSA. CDR3 length: 12 amino acids. V lost 2 bases, J lost 9 bases, and 11 bases lay in between. The Seattle site enrolled patients during active infection and followed them longitudinally. This receptor was identified in a woman in her fifties or sixties with COVID-19, enrolled during active disease. Sequencing was performed on peripheral blood. The chain uses TRBV7-2 and TRBJ2-7; no clear D gene. This CDR3 reads CASSLQSSVQYF. The CDR3, as DNA: TGTGCCAGCAGCTTACAAAGCTCGGTGCAGTACTTC.